This TCR beta chain came from a study of control samples from healthy donors and cancer patients. Sequencing used immunoSEQ multiplex PCR; TCRdb keeps in-frame clones, though not all of them. Of about 95,000 clones in the sample, approximately 86% are singletons; the top ten hold roughly 18%. Germline-derived CDR1 and CDR2 are LNHDA and SQIVND (reference sequence). CDR3 length: 15 residues. Trimming at V came to 6 bases and at J to 1 base, leaving 4 bases not matched to a gene. The sequence was obtained from a man aged 25-45 years in good health. Sample: blood. The V gene is TRBV19, the J gene TRBJ2-2, with 8 bases that match TRBD2. CDR3 protein: CASRRGVVNTGELFF. The CDR3 DNA reads TGTGCCAGTAGGCGGGGGGTCGTGAACACCGGGGAGCTGTTTTTT.